This note documents a single TCR beta chain sequence. Clones were sequenced by immunoSEQ multiplex PCR, and TCRdb holds only the in-frame ones, with some missing. The sample consists of 150,000 to 180,000 clones, roughly four fifths of them appearing once. These data are taken from a study of blood T cell repertoires in COVID-19. In the study overall: Whether acute or convalescent, the COVID-19 samples came from the United States, Italy and Spain.

CDR3 size: 16 residues. Germline values: CDR1 SGHVS, CDR2 FQNEAQ. V dropped 5 bases and J dropped 1; count of bases not matched to a gene: 10. The source material was peripheral blood. The TCR comes from an elderly man with acute or convalescent COVID-19. This rearrangement joins TRBV7-8 to TRBJ1-2; 7 bases align to TRBD1. DNA for the CDR3: TGTGCCAGCAGCCGGGGGCGAGCAGGGGGTAACTATGGCTACACCTTC. Its protein product is CASSRGRAGGNYGYTF. The entire variable domain, with the rest obtained from reference TRBV7-8 and TRBJ1-2, is as follows: GAGVSQSPRYKVAKRGQDVALRCDPISGHVSLFWYQQALGQGPEFLTYFQNEAQLDKSGLPSDRFFAERPEGSVSTLKIQRTQQEDSAVYLCASSRGRAGGNYGYTFGSGTRLTVV.